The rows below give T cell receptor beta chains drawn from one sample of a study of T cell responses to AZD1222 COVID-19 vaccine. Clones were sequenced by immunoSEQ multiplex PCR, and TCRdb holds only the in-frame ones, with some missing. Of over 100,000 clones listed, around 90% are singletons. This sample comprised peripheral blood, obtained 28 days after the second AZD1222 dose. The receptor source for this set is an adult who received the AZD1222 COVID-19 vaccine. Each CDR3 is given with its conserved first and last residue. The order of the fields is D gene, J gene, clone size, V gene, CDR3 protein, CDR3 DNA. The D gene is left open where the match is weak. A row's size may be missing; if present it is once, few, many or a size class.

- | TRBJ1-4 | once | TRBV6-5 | CASDLGKDEKLFF | TGTGCCAGCGACTTGGGAAAGGATGAAAAACTGTTTTTT
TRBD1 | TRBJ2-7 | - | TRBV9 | CASSVERTGYEQYF | TGTGCCAGCAGCGTAGAGAGGACAGGTTACGAGCAGTACTTC
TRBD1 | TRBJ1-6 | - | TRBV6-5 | CASGPGTGGSPLHF | TGTGCCAGCGGGCCCGGGACAGGGGGTTCACCCCTCCACTTT
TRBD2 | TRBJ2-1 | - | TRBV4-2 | CASSRVLAGGRNEQFF | TGTGCCAGCAGCCGCGTACTAGCGGGAGGGCGCAATGAGCAGTTCTTC
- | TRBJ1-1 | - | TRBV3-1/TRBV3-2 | CASSQGDPQEAFF | TGTGCCAGCAGCCAAGGTGACCCTCAAGAAGCTTTCTTT
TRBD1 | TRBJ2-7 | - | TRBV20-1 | CSASGDRVKSYEQYF | TGCAGTGCTAGTGGCGACAGGGTCAAGTCCTACGAGCAGTACTTC
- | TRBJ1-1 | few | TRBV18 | CASSPPGVEAFF | TGTGCCAGCTCACCACCCGGGGTGGAAGCTTTCTTT
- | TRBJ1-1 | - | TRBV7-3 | CASSLASQNTEAFF | TGTGCCAGCAGCTTGGCCAGTCAAAACACTGAAGCTTTCTTT
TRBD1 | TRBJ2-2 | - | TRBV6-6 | CASSPLGQASNTGELFF | TGTGCCAGCAGTCCCTTGGGACAGGCCTCGAACACCGGGGAGCTGTTTTTT
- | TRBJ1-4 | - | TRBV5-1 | CASSLQASDANEKLFF | TGCGCCAGCAGCCTACAGGCCTCGGACGCGAATGAAAAACTGTTTTTT
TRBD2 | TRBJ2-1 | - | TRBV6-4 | CASSVSGSSYNEQFF | TGTGCCAGCAGTGTGAGCGGGAGTTCCTACAATGAGCAGTTCTTC
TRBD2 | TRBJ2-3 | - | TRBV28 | CASSFHGTSGTDTQYF | TGTGCCAGCAGTTTTCATGGGACTAGCGGGACTGATACGCAGTATTTT
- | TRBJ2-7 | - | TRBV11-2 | CASSFSGAPYEQYF | TGTGCCAGCAGCTTCAGCGGAGCTCCCTACGAGCAGTACTTC
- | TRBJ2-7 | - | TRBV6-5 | CASSYSTASSYEQYF | TGTGCCAGCAGTTACTCGACAGCAAGCTCCTACGAGCAGTACTTC
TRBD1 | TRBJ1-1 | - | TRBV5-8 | CASSPRTGRTEAFF | TGTGCCAGCAGCCCCCGGACAGGGCGCACTGAAGCTTTCTTT
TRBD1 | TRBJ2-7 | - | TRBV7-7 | CASSWGDRVLLGSYEQYF | TGTGCTAGCAGCTGGGGGGACAGGGTTCTCTTGGGTTCCTACGAGCAGTACTTC
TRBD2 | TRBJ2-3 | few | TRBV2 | CASRAGGPVYTQYF | TGTGCCAGCAGAGCGGGAGGGCCTGTCTATACGCAGTATTTT
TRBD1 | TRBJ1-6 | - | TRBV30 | CAWSPGTGSNSPLHF | TGTGCCTGGAGCCCCGGGACAGGGAGTAATTCACCCCTCCACTTT
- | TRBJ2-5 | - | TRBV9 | CASSVVGQGRETQYF | TGTGCCAGCAGCGTAGTTGGGCAGGGGAGGGAGACCCAGTACTTC
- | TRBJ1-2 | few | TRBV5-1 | CASSLGPEVNYGYTF | TGCGCCAGCAGCCTCGGGCCGGAGGTAAACTATGGCTACACCTTC
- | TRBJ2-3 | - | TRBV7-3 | CASSLKISSQGYTQYF | TGTGCCAGCAGCTTAAAAATCAGCTCTCAGGGTTATACGCAGTATTTT
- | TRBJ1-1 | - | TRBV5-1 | CASSWAKGTPTEAFF | TGCGCCAGCAGCTGGGCCAAGGGGACACCCACTGAAGCTTTCTTT
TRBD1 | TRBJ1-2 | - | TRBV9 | CASSVDGTDNYGYTF | TGTGCCAGCAGCGTAGACGGGACAGATAACTATGGCTACACCTTC
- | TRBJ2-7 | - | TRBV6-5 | CASNYDRQGLGEQYF | TGTGCCAGCAACTATGACCGACAGGGACTGGGCGAGCAGTACTTC
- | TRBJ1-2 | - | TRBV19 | CASRETDTGFHGYTF | TGTGCCAGTAGGGAAACGGACACAGGGTTTCATGGCTACACCTTC
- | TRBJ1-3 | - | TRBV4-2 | CASSPYGHPSSGNTIYF | TGTGCCAGCAGCCCCTATGGGCACCCGAGCTCTGGAAACACCATATATTTT
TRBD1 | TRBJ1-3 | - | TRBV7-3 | CASSPTGTASGNTIYF | TGTGCCAGCAGCCCCACCGGGACAGCTTCTGGAAACACCATATATTTT
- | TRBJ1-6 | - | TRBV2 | CASRSSYNSPLHF | TGTGCCAGCAGAAGCTCCTATAATTCACCCCTCCACTTT
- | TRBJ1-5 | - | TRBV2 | CASRGSRGTPNQPQHF | TGTGCCAGCAGAGGGAGCAGGGGAACTCCCAATCAGCCCCAGCATTTT
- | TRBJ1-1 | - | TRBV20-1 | CSARGRTEAFF | TGCAGTGCTAGAGGGAGGACTGAAGCTTTCTTT
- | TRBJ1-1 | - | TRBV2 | CASSESRGKAFF | TGTGCCAGCAGTGAGAGTCGGGGAAAAGCTTTCTTT
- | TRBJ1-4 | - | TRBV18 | CASSPRTNEKLFF | TGTGCCAGCTCACCTAGAACTAATGAAAAACTGTTTTTT
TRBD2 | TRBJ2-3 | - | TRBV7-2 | CASSLMRAGAGDTQYF | TGTGCCAGCAGCTTAATGAGGGCGGGAGCGGGAGATACGCAGTATTTT
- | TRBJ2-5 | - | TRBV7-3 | CASSPGLGGQETQYF | TGTGCCAGCAGCCCGGGGCTAGGCGGGCAAGAGACCCAGTACTTC
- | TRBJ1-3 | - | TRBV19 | CASSIRGTSGNTIYF | TGTGCCAGTAGTATAAGGGGCACCTCTGGAAACACCATATATTTT
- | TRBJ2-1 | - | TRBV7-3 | CASSSGLYNEQFF | TGTGCCAGCAGCTCGGGACTCTACAATGAGCAGTTCTTC
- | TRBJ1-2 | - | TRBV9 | CASSVDLGGGYTF | TGTGCCAGCAGCGTAGATTTGGGTGGCGGCTACACCTTC
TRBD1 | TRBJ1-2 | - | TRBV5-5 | CASSLAPGQGFGGYTF | TGTGCCAGCAGCTTGGCCCCGGGACAGGGCTTCGGTGGCTACACCTTC
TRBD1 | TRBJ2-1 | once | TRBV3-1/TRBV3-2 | CASSPRQGATYNEQFF | TGTGCCAGCAGCCCCCGACAGGGGGCCACCTACAATGAGCAGTTCTTC
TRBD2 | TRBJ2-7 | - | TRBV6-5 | CAILAGDSEQYF | TGTGCCATCCTAGCGGGAGACAGCGAGCAGTACTTC
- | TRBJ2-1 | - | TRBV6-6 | CASSYPAASLYNEQFF | TGTGCCAGCAGTTACCCAGCGGCCAGCCTCTACAATGAGCAGTTCTTC
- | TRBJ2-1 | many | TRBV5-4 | CASSLRRQGNNEQFF | TGTGCCAGCAGCTTGAGACGGCAGGGGAACAATGAGCAGTTCTTC
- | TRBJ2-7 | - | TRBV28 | CASSRSGYEQYF | TGTGCCAGCAGTAGGAGTGGCTACGAGCAGTACTTC
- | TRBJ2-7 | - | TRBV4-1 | CASSLRGTSTYEQYF | TGCGCCAGCAGCCTACGCGGGACCTCCACCTACGAGCAGTACTTC
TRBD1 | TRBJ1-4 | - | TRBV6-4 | CASSGTPGQGRGEVEKLFF | TGTGCCAGCAGTGGTACCCCGGGACAGGGGAGAGGGGAAGTCGAAAAACTGTTTTTT
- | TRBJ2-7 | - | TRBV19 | CASSPTGYEQYF | TGTGCCAGTAGTCCGACGGGGTACGAGCAGTACTTC
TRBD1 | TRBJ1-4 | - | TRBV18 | CASSPDRATNEKLFF | TGTGCCAGCTCACCCGACAGGGCAACTAATGAAAAACTGTTTTTT
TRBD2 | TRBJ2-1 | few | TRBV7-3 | CASSLRDLGGLADYNEQFF | TGTGCCAGCAGCTTAAGGGACCTGGGGGGACTAGCGGATTACAATGAGCAGTTCTTC
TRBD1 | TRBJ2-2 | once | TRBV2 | CASSGQGAGELFF | TGTGCCAGCAGTGGGCAGGGGGCTGGGGAGCTGTTTTTT
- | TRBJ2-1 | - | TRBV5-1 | CASSLGLGGTLYNEQFF | TGCGCCAGCAGCTTGGGTCTAGGTGGGACATTATACAATGAGCAGTTCTTC
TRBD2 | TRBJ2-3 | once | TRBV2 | CASKRASGYTDTQYF | TGTGCCAGCAAGAGGGCTAGCGGTTACACAGATACGCAGTATTTT
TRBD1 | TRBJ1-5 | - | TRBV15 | CATSERTGGNQPQHF | TGTGCCACCAGCGAAAGGACAGGGGGCAATCAGCCCCAGCATTTT
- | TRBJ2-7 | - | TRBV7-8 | CASSRPGVYEQYF | TGTGCCAGCAGCCGACCGGGGGTCTACGAGCAGTACTTC